One sample yielded the 24 T cell receptor beta chains listed below, sequenced in a study of blood T cell repertoires in COVID-19. The method was immunoSEQ multiplex PCR; TCRdb's version includes in-frame clones alone and lacks a portion of them. The sample lists hundreds of thousands of clones, 70% to 90% occurring once. What was sequenced was peripheral blood. The receptors come from a woman in her 30s with COVID-19, enrolled during active disease.

The chain combines TRBV21-1 with TRBJ2-5; TRBD1, the table's D call, lacks a check against the DNA. TRBV21-1 is assigned pseudogene status. The CDR3 runs 16 residues. The CDR3 sequence is CASSKGPAGIGETQYF. Written as DNA, the CDR3 is TGTGCCAGCAGCAAAGGTCCGGCAGGGATTGGTGAGACCCAGTACTTC.

CDR3 nucleotides: TGTGCCAGCAGTCTCGGGACAGGGATTGAAAAACTGTTTTTT. Translation: CASSLGTGIEKLFF. The chain has TRBV6-2 or TRBV6-3 and TRBJ1-4; 9 bases line up with TRBD1. V trimming: 5 bases; J trimming: 7 bases; junction bases outside the gene matches: 5. Germline V CDR1 and CDR2: MNHEY, SVGEGT. CDR3 length: 14 residues.

This clone was recorded only once. The V call is TRBV27, the J call TRBJ1-5, with D possibly matching TRBD1 (5 bases). V lost 0 bases, J lost 4 bases, and 7 bases lay in between. Germline loops: CDR1 MNHEY, CDR2 SMNVEV (reference sequence). This CDR3 comprises 14 residues. This CDR3 reads CASSLSGQNQPQHF. The CDR3 region has the DNA TGTGCCAGCAGTTTATCGGGGCAGAATCAGCCCCAGCATTTT.

CDR3 coding DNA: TGTGCCAGCAGCCAAGGAGTTAGCCTCCAAGAGACCCAGTACTTC. This encodes CASSQGVSLQETQYF. V and J are TRBV3-1 (or the pseudogene TRBV3-2) and TRBJ2-5; no clear D gene. Looked up from germline, CDR1 is LGHDT and CDR2 is YNNKEL (reference sequence). V shed 1 base and J shed 1 base, with 10 bases lying between them. The CDR3 runs 15 residues.

A note on this clone: Within the sample, other DNA sequences also encode this same CDR3. CDR3: CASSLGGLAGQETQYF. The CDR3 bases are TGCGCCAGCAGCTTGGGGGGGCTAGCGGGACAAGAGACCCAGTACTTC. The chain has TRBV5-1 and TRBJ2-5, with 9 positions matching TRBD2. V shed 0 bases, J shed 2 bases, and the junction held 5 bases outside the gene matches. This CDR3 has 16 amino acids. The germline V gene encodes CDR1 SGHRS and CDR2 YFSETQ.

The CDR3, as DNA: TGTGCCAGCAGTACCCCGCAGCGGGGCGAGCAGTACTTC. Translating it yields CASSTPQRGEQYF. The chain recombines TRBV6-2 or TRBV6-3 with TRBJ2-7, with 7 bases aligning to TRBD2. This CDR3 has 13 amino acids. J gave up 6 bases and V 5 bases, and 7 bases lay outside the gene matches. The germline V gene has CDR1 MNHEY and CDR2 SVGEGT.

The rearrangement links TRBV3-1 (or the pseudogene TRBV3-2) to TRBJ1-5; D gene unclear. The CDR3 is 14 amino acids. Per germline, CDR1 LGHDT and CDR2 YNNKEL (reference sequence). Trimming stripped 3 bases from V and 2 bases from J, with 8 bases between. Here the CDR3 reads CASSQNGGNQPQHF. The CDR3 DNA reads as TGTGCCAGCAGCCAGAACGGGGGCAATCAGCCCCAGCATTTT.

The chain links TRBV28 to TRBJ2-2; no clear D gene. Germline V lookup: CDR1 MDHEN, CDR2 SYDVKM. The CDR3 spans 16 residues. The V end lost 10 bases, the J end lost 0 bases, and 18 bases lay between the germline ends. For the CDR3, the DNA is TGTGCCACCGCCCGAAGGCTAGGATCGAACACCGGGGAGCTGTTTTTT. This sequence encodes CATARRLGSNTGELFF.

The V gene is TRBV10-3, the J gene TRBJ2-1; TRBD1 is a possible D gene (5 bases). This CDR3 is 19 amino acids long. V was cut by 11 bases and J by 5 bases, with 34 bases left in between. Germline-derived CDR1 and CDR2 are ENHRY and SYGVKD. The CDR3 loop reads CAATPEPQGLLGGNNEQFF. The CDR3 nucleotides are TGTGCCGCCACCCCCGAACCGCAGGGTTTGTTGGGTGGGAACAATGAGCAGTTCTTC.

This chain joins TRBV27 and TRBJ2-7; 10 nucleotides match TRBD1. CDR3 length: 14 residues. V was clipped by 7 bases and J by 1 base; unmatched bases: 4. Germline CDR1 reads MNHEY; CDR2 reads SMNVEV (reference sequence). For the CDR3, the DNA is TGTGCCAGCATGCGGACAGGGGGGTCCTACGAGCAGTACTTC. It translates to CASMRTGGSYEQYF.

The V call is TRBV30, the J call TRBJ2-4, with 15 bases aligning to TRBD2. Germline loops: CDR1 GTSNPN, CDR2 SVGIG (reference sequence). The CDR3 is 15 residues long. V lost 2 bases to trimming and J lost 6 bases; unmatched junction nucleotides: 2. The CDR3 nucleotides are TGTGCCTGGAGTCCGGGACTAGCGGGAGGAAACATTCAGTACTTC. This sequence encodes CAWSPGLAGGNIQYF.

This clone has a single count. This chain connects TRBV4-1 to TRBJ1-3; D is unresolved. Germline V gene sequence: CDR1 MGHRA, CDR2 YSYEKL. This CDR3 contains 15 residues. V dropped 1 base and J dropped 0 bases, with 7 bases sitting between them. CDR3 sequence reads: CASSQGLSSGNTIYF. The CDR3 nucleotides are TGCGCCAGCAGCCAAGGGTTGAGCTCTGGAAACACCATATATTTT.

Only a few counts were recorded for this clone. Sequence at one end of the junction differs from germline and may be a read error. In DNA form, the CDR3 reads TGTGCCAGCAGCCTAGCGGGGGGGCCTTTGGTCTTC. This encodes CASSLAGGPLVF. This rearrangement joins TRBV6-5 to TRBJ2-1, with 12 bases lining up with TRBD2. The CDR3 has 12 residues. From germline, CDR1 is MNHEY and CDR2 SVGAGI.

The CDR3 reads CASSINSAYGYTF. CDR3 DNA sequence: TGTGCCAGTAGTATCAACAGTGCCTATGGCTACACCTTC. The chain carries TRBV19 and TRBJ1-2, with D unclear. The CDR3 is made up of 13 amino acids. V dropped 3 bases and J dropped 4 bases, with 9 bases sitting between them. Germline values: CDR1 LNHDA, CDR2 SQIVND (reference sequence).

This clone was found once. The V call is TRBV19, the J call TRBJ2-3, with TRBD1 identical over 11 bases. Trimming cost V 6 bases and J 8 bases; bases outside gene matches: 7. This CDR3 is 14 amino acids long. The germline gives CDR1 LNHDA, CDR2 SQIVND (reference sequence). The CDR3 bases are TGTGCCAGTAGCCCCTGGACAGGGGGCGGTACGCAGTATTTT. This sequence encodes CASSPWTGGGTQYF. Filled out from reference TRBV19 and TRBJ2-3, the complete variable domain reads DGGITQSPKYLFRKEGQNVTLSCEQNLNHDAMYWYRQDPGQGLRLIYYSQIVNDFQKGDIAEGYSVSREKKESFPLTVTSAQKNPTAFYLCASSPWTGGGTQYFGPGTRLTVL.

The chain uses TRBV7-9 and TRBJ1-2; D perhaps matches TRBD1 (6 bases). Germline CDR1 and CDR2: SEHNR and FQNEAQ (reference sequence). V lost 1 base, J lost 3 bases, and 12 bases lay in between. The CDR3 has 15 amino acids. The CDR3 here is CASSLGLGADYGYTF. For the CDR3, the DNA is TGTGCCAGCAGCTTAGGGTTGGGGGCGGACTATGGCTACACCTTC.

A few counts support this clone. The sample carries other DNA sequences with the same CDR3. The V call is TRBV12-3 or TRBV12-4, the J call TRBJ2-3; unclear D gene. The germline V and J ends were trimmed by 3 bases and 3 bases, with 7 bases remaining between them. CDR3 size: 13 residues. CDR3 nucleotide sequence: TGTGCCAGCAGTTTTGGTGCGACAGATACGCAGTATTTT. Translation gives CASSFGATDTQYF.

Only one count was recorded for this clone. This chain links TRBV19 with TRBJ2-3; the D gene is possibly TRBD2 (6 bases). Germline values: CDR1 LNHDA, CDR2 SQIVND (reference sequence). This CDR3 spans 15 amino acids. V was cut by 7 bases and J by 6 bases, with 20 bases left in between. In DNA, the CDR3 is TGTGCCAGTACACCGGGGGACCGGTTCGGGGATACGCAGTATTTT. It encodes CASTPGDRFGDTQYF.

This rearrangement joins TRBV7-9 to TRBJ2-1, with 7 bases identical to TRBD1. After removal of 8 bases from V and 6 bases from J, the junction contained 7 bases not matched to a gene. CDR1 and CDR2 from the germline V gene are SEHNR and FQNEAQ (reference sequence). This CDR3 has 13 amino acids. Written as DNA, the CDR3 is TGTGCCAGCTCTCGACAGGGTAGCAATGAGCAGTTCTTC. The encoded protein is CASSRQGSNEQFF.

V gene TRBV4-1 combines with J gene TRBJ2-7; 7 nucleotides line up with TRBD1. Germline-derived CDR1 and CDR2 are MGHRA and YSYEKL. The CDR3 consists of 15 residues. Germline trimming cut 3 bases from V and 2 bases from J; bases unmatched to any gene: 7. The CDR3 is CASSQEDRYTYEQYF. DNA of the CDR3: TGCGCCAGCAGCCAGGAGGACAGGTACACCTACGAGCAGTACTTC.

The chain links TRBV4-3 to TRBJ1-2; D is perhaps TRBD1 (6 bases). CDR3 length: 15 residues. V dropped 0 bases and J dropped 8 bases, with 16 bases sitting between them. Germline CDR1 LGHNA, CDR2 YSLEER. The CDR3 DNA reads TGCGCCAGCAGCCAAGAGCCGTTCGCCAGGGGCGGCTACACCTTC. Amino acids: CASSQEPFARGGYTF.

The J gene is TRBJ1-1, the V gene TRBV6-5; no firm D call. V was trimmed by 5 bases and J by 0 bases, leaving 4 bases between them. Per germline, CDR1 MNHEY and CDR2 SVGAGI. This CDR3 is 12 amino acids long. This CDR3 is CASSHMNTEAFF. The CDR3, as DNA: TGTGCCAGCAGTCACATGAACACTGAAGCTTTCTTT.

The rearrangement joins TRBV6-5 to TRBJ2-1, with 9 bases identical to TRBD2. The CDR3 spans 16 residues. Germline lookup yields CDR1 MNHEY and CDR2 SVGAGI. Trimming removed 0 bases from V and 5 bases from J; junction bases left unmatched: 5. The DNA for the CDR3 is TGTGCCAGCAGTTACTCTAGCGGGAGAAGGGACAATGAGCAGTTCTTC. This encodes CASSYSSGRRDNEQFF.

The genes are TRBV4-2 and TRBJ1-1; D gene ambiguous. Germline values: CDR1 LGHNA, CDR2 YNFKEQ. V was trimmed by 2 bases and J by 3 bases, leaving 7 bases between them. CDR3 length: 13 amino acids. The CDR3 is CASSQLTDTEAFF. The CDR3 region has the DNA TGTGCCAGCAGCCAACTAACAGACACTGAAGCTTTCTTT.